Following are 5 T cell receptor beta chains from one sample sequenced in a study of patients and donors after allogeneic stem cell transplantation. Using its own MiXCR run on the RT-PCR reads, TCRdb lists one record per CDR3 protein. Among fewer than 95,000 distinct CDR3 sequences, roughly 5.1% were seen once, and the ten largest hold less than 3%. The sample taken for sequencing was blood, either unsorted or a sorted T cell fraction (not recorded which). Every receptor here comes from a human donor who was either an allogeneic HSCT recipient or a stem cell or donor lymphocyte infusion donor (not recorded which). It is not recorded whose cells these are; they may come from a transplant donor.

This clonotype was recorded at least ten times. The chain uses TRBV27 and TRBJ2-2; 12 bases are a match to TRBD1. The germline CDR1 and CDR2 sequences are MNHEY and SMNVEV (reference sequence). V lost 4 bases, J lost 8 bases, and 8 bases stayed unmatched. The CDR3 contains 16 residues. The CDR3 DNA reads TGTGCCAGCAGTTCTATTGGGACAGGGGGCTTAGGGGAGCTGTTTTTT. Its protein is CASSSIGTGGLGELFF.

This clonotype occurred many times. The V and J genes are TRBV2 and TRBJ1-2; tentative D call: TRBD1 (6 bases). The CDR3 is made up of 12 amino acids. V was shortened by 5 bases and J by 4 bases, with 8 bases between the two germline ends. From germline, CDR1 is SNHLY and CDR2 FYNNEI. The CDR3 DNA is TGTGCCAGCAGTTCAGGGGCCTATGGCTACACCTTC. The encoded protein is CASSSGAYGYTF.

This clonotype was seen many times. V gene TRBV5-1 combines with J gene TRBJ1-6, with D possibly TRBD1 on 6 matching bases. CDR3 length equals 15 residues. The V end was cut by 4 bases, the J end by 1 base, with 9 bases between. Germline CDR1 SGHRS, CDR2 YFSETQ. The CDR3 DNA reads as TGCGCCAGCAGCGTAGGGGGATCCTATAATTCACCCCTCCACTTT. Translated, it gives CASSVGGSYNSPLHF.

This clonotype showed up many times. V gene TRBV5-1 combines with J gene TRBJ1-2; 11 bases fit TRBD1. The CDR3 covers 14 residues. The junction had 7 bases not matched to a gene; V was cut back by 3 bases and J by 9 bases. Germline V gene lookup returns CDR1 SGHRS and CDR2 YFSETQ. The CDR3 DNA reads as TGCGCCAGCAGCTCCACGGGACAGGGGGAAAGCTACACCTTC. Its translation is CASSSTGQGESYTF.

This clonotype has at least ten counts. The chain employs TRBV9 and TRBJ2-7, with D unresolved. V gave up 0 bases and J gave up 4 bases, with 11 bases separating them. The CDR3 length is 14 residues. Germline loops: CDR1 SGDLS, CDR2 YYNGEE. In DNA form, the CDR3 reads TGTGCCAGCAGCGTAGGGGTAGGGCATTACGAGCAGTACTTC. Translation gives CASSVGVGHYEQYF. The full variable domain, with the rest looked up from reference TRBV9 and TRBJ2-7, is DSGVTQTPKHLITATGQRVTLRCSPRSGDLSVYWYQQSLDQGLQFLIQYYNGEERAKGNILERFSAQQFPDLHSELNLSSLELGDSALYFCASSVGVGHYEQYFGPGTRLTVT.